Below, one T cell receptor (beta chain) is given with its context. Its antigen is undetermined. The entry originates in a study of cytomegalovirus exposure and HLA in healthy donors. Primers for the PCR totalled 60 Vbeta and 13 Jbeta. The method was immunoSEQ multiplex PCR; TCRdb's version includes in-frame clones alone and lacks a portion of them. The sample gives under 200,000 clones, around three quarters of which show up once; 1% is in the top ten. This CDR3 comprises 15 residues. Germline V lookup: CDR1 LNHDA, CDR2 SQIVND (reference sequence). The ends lost 4 bases at V and 3 bases at J; junction bases unmatched: 6. Donors were ostensibly healthy at sampling, although undocumented immune exposures were probable. Overall study results and limits: The study listed 150 to 200 cytomegalovirus-associated TCR beta chains. Most TCR beta V segments were productive about 87% or about 30% of the time in an earlier analysis. The likely origin of a cluster of highly shared sequence variants was a sequencing artifact.

The clonotype was recovered from a woman aged 45-59 years in good health and CMV-seropositive. Sequences were obtained from PBMCs. The rearrangement uses TRBV19 and TRBJ2-1; 7 bases are shared with TRBD2. Written as DNA, the CDR3 is TGTGCCAGTAGTAGCCTGGCGGGAGTCTACAATGAGCAGTTCTTC. Its translation: CASSSLAGVYNEQFF.